The rows below give T cell receptor beta chains drawn from one sample of a study of CD8+ T cells in alopecia areata. Profiling relied on immunoSEQ multiplex PCR, and the TCRdb table lists in-frame clones only, not all of them. The sample gives around 120,000 clones, approximately 60% of which show up once; 5% to 7% is in the top ten. The source was CD4+ T cells sorted from blood, collected at week 4, from a patient treated with tofacitinib. All receptors derive from a human donor with alopecia areata. Each CDR3 is given with its conserved first and last residue. D genes are given only for firm matches. A row's size may be missing; if present it is once, few, many or a size class.

TRBV29-1	TRBJ1-1	.	.	TGCAGCGTTGATAGGGAGGGCCCCCAAGCTTTCTTT	CSVDREGPQAFF
TRBV14	TRBJ2-1	TRBD2	once	TGTGCCAGCAGCCTACTAGCGGGAGTCTCCTACAATGAGCAGTTCTTC	CASSLLAGVSYNEQFF
TRBV18	TRBJ2-7	TRBD2	.	TGTGCCAGCTCACGGACTAGCGGGTACTACGAGCAGTACTTC	CASSRTSGYYEQYF
TRBV5-6	TRBJ1-1	.	.	TGTGCCAGCAGCTTGGATCGGAACACTGAAGCTTTCTTT	CASSLDRNTEAFF
TRBV4-3	TRBJ2-1	.	.	TGCGCCAGCAGCCAAGGTTTACGAGGGACGCAGTTCTTC	CASSQGLRGTQFF
TRBV28	TRBJ2-2	TRBD2	.	TGTGCCAGCAGCTATAAGCGGGAGGGCCACGAGTACACCGGGGAGCTGTTTTTT	CASSYKREGHEYTGELFF
TRBV7-2	TRBJ2-3	.	.	TGTGCCAGCAGGGTGACGAGCTCTTGGGATACGCAGTATTTT	CASRVTSSWDTQYF
TRBV15	TRBJ2-1	.	.	TGTGCCACCAGCAGAGATACACAAAGCTCCTACAATGAGCAGTTCTTC	CATSRDTQSSYNEQFF
TRBV2	TRBJ2-3	.	once	TGTGCCAGCAGCCATCTGGGGGAGCGCACAGATACGCAGTATTTT	CASSHLGERTDTQYF
TRBV30	TRBJ1-2	.	.	TGTGCCTGGAACGGACACGTTTTCGATGGCTACACCTTC	CAWNGHVFDGYTF
TRBV7-4	TRBJ2-7	TRBD2	.	TGTGCCAGCAGCTTAGCGCGGAGCGGGAGGGCCGAGGAGCAGTACTTC	CASSLARSGRAEEQYF
TRBV6-1	TRBJ2-1	TRBD2	.	TGTGCCACCACACCGGGACTAGCGAGCGATGAGCAGTTCTTC	CATTPGLASDEQFF
TRBV9	TRBJ2-1	.	.	TGTGCCAGCAGCGTAGACCATGAGCAGTTCTTC	CASSVDHEQFF
TRBV29-1	TRBJ2-1	TRBD1	.	TGCAGCGCCGTACAGGGGTACTCCTACAATGAGCAGTTCTTC	CSAVQGYSYNEQFF
TRBV6-5	TRBJ2-7	.	.	TGTGCCAGCAGCCGCACCTTGGGGTACGAGCAGTACTTC	CASSRTLGYEQYF
TRBV29-1	TRBJ2-5	.	.	TGCAGCGTTGAACGGGGGGAGACCCAGTACTTC	CSVERGETQYF
TRBV4-2	TRBJ1-5	TRBD1	.	TGTGCCAGCAGCCAACCCCCCTCAGGGGGAAGTAATCAGCCCCAGCATTTT	CASSQPPSGGSNQPQHF
TRBV4-1	TRBJ2-7	.	.	TGCGCCAGCAGCCAAGAACGCAGGGAGCAGTACTTC	CASSQERREQYF
TRBV4-3	TRBJ1-2	.	few	TGCGCCAGCAGCCAAGAACACAGGACCTATGGCTACACCTTC	CASSQEHRTYGYTF
TRBV6-6	TRBJ2-7	.	.	TGTGCCAGCAGATCCGGGGTCGCATCCTACGAGCAGTACTTC	CASRSGVASYEQYF
TRBV27	TRBJ2-7	.	once	TGTGCCAGCAGTACAGGGAGGACCCAGCAGTACTTC	CASSTGRTQQYF
TRBV29-1	TRBJ2-5	.	.	TGCAGCGTAACAGGAGGGGGCCAAGAGACCCAGTACTTC	CSVTGGGQETQYF
TRBV28	TRBJ1-1	.	once	TGTGCCAGCAGTTCAGGGCTGAACACTGAAGCTTTCTTT	CASSSGLNTEAFF
TRBV5-1	TRBJ2-7	.	.	TGCGCCAGCAGCCTCTCCTTCGACAGTTCCTACGAGCAGTACTTC	CASSLSFDSSYEQYF
TRBV29-1	TRBJ1-2	TRBD1	few	TGCAGCGTTGAAGGGGGCTACAGGGGGAATGGCTACACCTTC	CSVEGGYRGNGYTF
TRBV18	TRBJ2-1	.	.	TGTGCCAGCTCAGAAGGGATAAGTGAGCAGTTCTTC	CASSEGISEQFF
TRBV7-6	TRBJ2-2	.	.	TGTGCCAGCAGCTTAGCGTCGGTCTACCCCGGGGAGCTGTTTTTT	CASSLASVYPGELFF
TRBV7-7	TRBJ2-2	.	few	TGTGCCAGCAGTCAGTCCGTGGAGGGGGAGCTGTTTTTT	CASSQSVEGELFF
TRBV7-9	TRBJ2-5	.	few	TGTGCCAGCAGCCCGCTAAATCTCGACCAGGGACGGTTGTACTTC	CASSPLNLDQGRLYF
TRBV5-1	TRBJ1-4	TRBD1	.	TGCGCCAGCAGCCAGGGACAGGGTAATGAAAAACTGTTTTTT	CASSQGQGNEKLFF
TRBV2	TRBJ1-2	.	.	TGTGCCAGCAAAGAGGAGGAGAACTATGGCTACACCTTC	CASKEEENYGYTF
TRBV6-1	TRBJ1-5	.	.	TGTGCCAGCAGTGAAGCGGGGGGATATAGCAATCAGCCCCAGCATTTT	CASSEAGGYSNQPQHF
TRBV5-4	TRBJ2-5	.	.	TGTGCCAGCAGCTTGGAAAAAGAGACCCAGTACTTC	CASSLEKETQYF